This TCR beta chain was recorded in a study of T cells after yellow fever vaccination. A single record per CDR3 protein comes from TCRdb applying MiXCR to the 5' RACE reads. This sample has some 500,000 distinct CDR3 sequences, with roughly 14% found just once. A few counts support this clonotype. As yet, its antigen is unknown. This CDR3 is 15 amino acids long. The germline V and J ends were trimmed by 3 bases and 3 bases, with 11 bases remaining between them. Whole-study findings and limits: The booster response re-showed most primary clones: approximately 95% CD4, approximately 90% CD8. Just a small share of clonotypes turned up in the CD4 compartment as well as the CD8 compartment. From the bulk population, abundant clonotypes could contaminate and appear within FACS-sorted repertoires. The secondary T-cell response peaked on day 5, not day 15, but was weaker.

The receptor comes from a man younger than 45 who received the YFV17D yellow fever vaccine. The genes are TRBV12-3 or TRBV12-4 and TRBJ1-4, with D hard to call. This specimen consisted of PBMCs, obtained on the day of the yellow fever booster vaccination. CDR3: CASSFAAGPNEKLFF. The CDR3 DNA is TGTGCCAGCAGTTTCGCGGCAGGTCCTAATGAAAAACTGTTTTTT.